Listed below are T cell receptor beta chains from one sample, sequenced in a study of blood T cells in healthy people across ages. TCRdb ran MiXCR on the 5' RACE reads and lists one entry per CDR3 protein. The table has about 640,000 distinct CDR3 sequences, approximately 50% seen once. The specimen was blood. These TCRs come from a man between 60 and 70 years old in good health. CDR3s leave out the opening cysteine and the closing phenylalanine or tryptophan.

j_call | v_call | cdr3_aa
TRBJ2-5 | TRBV20-1 | SARDLRLREGKEAQY
TRBJ2-7 | TRBV6-1 | ASSEAPPAGQY
TRBJ2-5 | TRBV29-1 | SPRDAGAQY
. | TRBV3-1 | ASSQSPGYEQY
TRBJ2-7 | TRBV20-1 | SARDSGGSSYEQY
TRBJ2-1 | TRBV7-8 | ASSLTSGQETQF
TRBJ1-5 | TRBV21-1 | ASSSGTGRFQPQH
TRBJ2-2 | TRBV5-1 | ASSLEPFTGELF
TRBJ2-7 | TRBV12-3/TRBV12-4 | ASSWQGATYEQY
TRBJ1-2 | TRBV6-2/TRBV6-3 | ASRTGAPNYGYT
TRBJ2-3 | TRBV4-1 | ASSQVHRPGWADTQY
TRBJ2-7 | TRBV20-1 | SARQDYEQY
. | TRBV5-8 | ASPSGRGNWETQY
TRBJ1-2 | TRBV10-3 | AISGTDYGYT
TRBJ1-1 | TRBV18 | ASSPPQGNTEAF
TRBJ1-1 | TRBV6-2/TRBV6-3 | ASSDMGGRDTEAF
TRBJ2-4 | TRBV6-6 | ASSYEGQGDIQY
. | TRBV4-1 | ASSPRGQGKAYEQY
TRBJ2-3 | TRBV7-9 | ASSSLATSTDTQY
TRBJ2-5 | TRBV6-5 | ASSYSNSPRETQY
TRBJ1-2 | TRBV28 | ASSFRAGNYGHT
TRBJ2-7 | TRBV20-1 | SARGAKGQGVYEQY
TRBJ1-1 | TRBV2 | ASRASQVNTEAF
TRBJ2-6 | TRBV4-2 | ASSQEGSSGANVLT
TRBJ2-3 | TRBV6-2/TRBV6-3 | ASSYETSGGRDDTQY
TRBJ2-1 | TRBV18 | ASSPTWGGRDAYEQF
TRBJ2-3 | TRBV14 | ASSQWSGLITDTQY
TRBJ1-4 | TRBV14 | ASSQAGALNEKLF
TRBJ2-1 | TRBV2 | ASGEVQVVGQF
TRBJ2-5 | TRBV7-2 | ASSLAGSSTGTQY
TRBJ2-2 | TRBV7-9 | ASSSGPSPGELF
TRBJ1-2 | TRBV5-1 | ASSLGTRNNNYGYT
TRBJ1-1 | TRBV20-1 | SARVQQGVTEAF
TRBJ2-1 | TRBV4-1 | ASSPRGGLVNEQF
. | TRBV7-2 | ASSFGGHSDEQY
TRBJ2-3 | TRBV4-2 | ASTSRGGADTQY
TRBJ2-7 | TRBV20-1 | SARTKRGSSYEQY
TRBJ2-7 | TRBV20-1 | SARESHEQY
TRBJ2-3 | TRBV7-9 | ASSFTGALTDTQY
TRBJ2-5 | TRBV6-5 | ASRRGQGDGETQY
TRBJ2-1 | TRBV7-2 | ASSSRTGDAYNEQF
TRBJ2-1 | TRBV5-1 | ASSEGQRYNEQF
TRBJ2-5 | TRBV5-5 | ASSSDPTGRQETQY
TRBJ2-7 | TRBV11-2 | ASSSGLYSYEQY
TRBJ2-1 | TRBV10-1 | ASSGQGINEQF
TRBJ1-2 | TRBV27 | ASCRDSLFGGYT
TRBJ2-4 | TRBV20-1 | SARSPTSGGIAKNIQY